The T cell receptor (beta chain) described here comes from a study of identical twins. Points from the study as a whole: Rather than following the same donors, the conclusions depended on cross-sectional statistical analysis. Invariant cells of the MAIT and iNKT types might have partly distorted the zero-insertion analyses. Where out-of-frame alpha sequences were twin-shared, they showed excess low generation probability.

About this clonotype: Its matching antigen is unknown. As the CDR3 is not closed by the conserved phenylalanine or tryptophan, this likely results from a read error.

Unmatched junction bases numbered 4, after V lost 4 bases and J lost 3 bases. Germline V gives CDR1 MGHDK, CDR2 SYGVNS. CDR3 length: 14 residues. Each CDR3 protein is one row after TCRdb ran MiXCR on the 5' RACE reads. The sample includes a few hundred thousand distinct CDR3 sequences, roughly 9% of them seen just once. These data were likewise used in another study, on yellow fever vaccine responses in identical twins. From that report: Twins' T cell vaccine responses reportedly looked partly convergent, partly personalized.

The V and J genes are TRBV25-1 and TRBJ2-7, with 9 bases fitting TRBD2. The sample was CD8+ T cells sorted from blood. This TCR derives from a woman aged 18-29 years in good health. The CDR3 nucleotides are TGTGCCAGCAGTGCGCTAGCGGGAAGCTACGAGCAGTACTCC. Amino acids: CASSALAGSYEQYS.